The clone carrying this T cell receptor beta chain has just a few counts. What it binds is not known. The data originate from a study of T cell repertoires in cytomegalovirus infection. About the study: Newly reported HLA-C-restricted and thoroughly characterized HLA-B-restricted CMV epitopes were employed. From public TCR beta signatures came an indication of both CMV infection and matching HLA type.

Each CDR3 protein is one row after TCRdb ran MiXCR on the reads. The sample lists about 830,000 distinct CDR3 sequences; approximately 32% were seen once. Findings and caveats of the study: HLA-C-restricted TCR beta clonotypes specific for CMV led the ex vivo response. Using cumulative public TCR beta family frequency, the authors identified those who carried CMV together with the relevant HLA.

V was pared by 10 bases and J by 4 bases, with 7 bases of the junction left unmatched. Germline V CDR1 and CDR2: MNHEY, SMNVEV (reference sequence). This CDR3 region has 13 residues. The specimen comprised cultured CD8+ T cells from PBMCs, sampled from culture after CMV antigen stimulation. This chain uses TRBV27 with TRBJ1-1; the match to TRBD1 covers 9 bases. The TCR originated in a human donor in good health (CMV status not recorded). Some clones in this sample may be carry-over from other donors' samples. As DNA, the CDR3 is TGTGCCACCAAGACAGGGGGTGCCACTGAAGCTTTCTTT. Its translation is CATKTGGATEAFF.